The present entry profiles one T cell receptor beta chain with its context. The entry originates in a study of beta chain features in type 1 diabetes. The investigators reverse transcribed all of the isolated RNA, so they sequenced expressed TCRB transcripts. The assay was immunoSEQ multiplex PCR, and TCRdb's table has in-frame clones only and misses some. The sample has about 260,000 clones; roughly two thirds are singletons. The CDR3 sequence is 14 residues long. Germline V lookup: CDR1 SQVTM, CDR2 ANQGSEA. J gave up 4 bases and V 4 bases, and 5 bases lay outside the gene matches. The clonotype comes from a man aged 30 to 45 in good health. Specimen: naive CD4+ T cells from blood. This sequence joins TRBV29-1 and TRBJ2-1; 9 bases agree with TRBD2. The CDR3 is CSVVASGDYNEQFF. The CDR3 region has the DNA TGCAGCGTTGTAGCTAGCGGGGATTACAATGAGCAGTTCTTC.